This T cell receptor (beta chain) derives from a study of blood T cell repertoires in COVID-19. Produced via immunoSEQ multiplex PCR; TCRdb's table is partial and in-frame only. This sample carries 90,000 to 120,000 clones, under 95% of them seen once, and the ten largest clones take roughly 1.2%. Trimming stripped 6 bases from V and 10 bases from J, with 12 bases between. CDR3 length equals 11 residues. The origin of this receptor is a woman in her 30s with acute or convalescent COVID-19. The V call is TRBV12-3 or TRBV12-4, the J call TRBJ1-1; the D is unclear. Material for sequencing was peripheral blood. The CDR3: CASSPDRRAFF. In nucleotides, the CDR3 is TGTGCCAGCAGCCCGGATAGGAGAGCTTTCTTT.